The source of this TCR beta chain is a study of shared clonotypes between healthy human individuals. Across the study: Per donor, CD8 memory used one plate, CD8 naive used two, CD4 memory used three and CD4 naive used three. The study's findings and limits: The generation probabilities recorded for non-shared clonotypes fell below those of clonotypes shared by all four donors. For sorted subsets, rarefaction showed incomplete sequencing despite large depth.

DNA at about 210 ng, 25,000 to 35,000 T cell genomes, went into sorted-subset replicate PCRs. Sequencing used immunoSEQ multiplex PCR; TCRdb keeps in-frame clones, though not all of them. The sample has around 990,000 clones; 77% are singletons. There are many counts of this clone. Its antigen is still unknown. Germline V gene data show CDR1 as SEHNR and CDR2 as FQNEAQ (reference sequence). The CDR3 length is 14 residues. V was clipped by 3 bases and J by 5 bases, with 8 bases between them. Input material: memory CD4+ T cells from PBMCs. Subset noted: CD45RA-negative fraction. This chain uses TRBV7-9 with TRBJ1-6; TRBD1 is a possible D gene (6 bases). The source of this sequence is a man between 18 and 29 years old in good health. Some clones in this sample may be carry-over from other donors' samples. CDR3: CASSLRTDNSPLHF. CDR3 in DNA: TGTGCCAGCAGCTTGCGGACAGATAATTCACCCCTCCACTTT.